This T cell receptor (beta chain) was captured in a study of T-cell reconstitution after alpha-beta-depleted transplantation in children. This clonotype showed up just a few times. Preparing the TCRbeta library involved the use of unique molecular identifiers. TCRdb passed the PCR reads through MiXCR, listing each CDR3 protein once. The sample records 360,000 or so distinct CDR3 sequences, roughly 22% being singletons. This specimen was PBMCs from the stem cell graft donor, taken from the stem cell graft. The receptor comes from a human donor who donated a stem cell graft to a child with acute myeloid leukemia.

The DNA for the CDR3 is TGCAGTGCTAGAAGAGACAGTTATAGCAATCAGCCCCAGCATTTT. Encoded protein: CSARRDSYSNQPQHF. The rearrangement uses TRBV20-1 and TRBJ1-5; TRBD1 is a possible D gene (5 bases). The ends were cut back, 2 bases at V and 0 bases at J, with 11 bases in the middle. Germline loops: CDR1 DFQATT, CDR2 SNEGSKA (reference sequence). The CDR3 totals 15 residues.